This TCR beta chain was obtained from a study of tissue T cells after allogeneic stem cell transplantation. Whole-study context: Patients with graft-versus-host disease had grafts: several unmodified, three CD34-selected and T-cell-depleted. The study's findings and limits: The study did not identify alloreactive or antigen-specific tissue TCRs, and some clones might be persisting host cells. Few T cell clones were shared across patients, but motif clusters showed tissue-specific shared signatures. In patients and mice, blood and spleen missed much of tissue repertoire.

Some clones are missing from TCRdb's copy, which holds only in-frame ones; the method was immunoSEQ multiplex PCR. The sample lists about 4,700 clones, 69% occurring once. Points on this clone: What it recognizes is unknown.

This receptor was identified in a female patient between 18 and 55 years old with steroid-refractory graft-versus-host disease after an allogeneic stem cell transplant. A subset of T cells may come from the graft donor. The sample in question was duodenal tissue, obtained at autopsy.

The CDR3 bases are TGTGCCAGCAGTTTCGCTTACGAGCAGTACTTC. Translation: CASSFAYEQYF. V gene TRBV6-6 combines with J gene TRBJ2-7; no clear D gene. The germline CDR1 and CDR2 sequences are MNHNY and SVGAGI (reference sequence). The ends were cut back, 4 bases at V and 4 bases at J, with 5 bases in the middle. The CDR3 sequence is 11 residues long.